This T cell receptor (beta chain) originates from a study of regulatory T cells in long-lasting Graves disease. The study's findings and limits: Persistent Graves' patients showed a TCR diversity that was lower than that of newly diagnosed ones.

Trimming took 5 bases from V and 5 from J; bases not matched to a gene: 15. Germline V gives CDR1 SGHTS, CDR2 YDEGEE. CDR3 length: 18 amino acids. Time point: newly diagnosed GD, antithyroid drugs for less than 3 months. Following extraction of RNA from PBMCs, that RNA was used to make the TCR library. Both iRepertoire HTBI primers and Arm-PCR of CDR3 regions were used to build the TCR beta libraries. TCRdb ran MiXCR on the multiplex PCR reads and lists one entry per CDR3 protein. The repertoire holds fewer than 350,000 distinct CDR3 sequences, over 15% seen once, with roughly 40% in the top ten. As concerns this clonotype: The antigen remains unidentified.

This receptor was identified in a female donor with Graves disease. The chain couples TRBV5-8 to TRBJ1-6; 8 bases agree with TRBD1. Sequencing used peripheral blood mononuclear cells (PBMCs), obtained at new diagnosis, from a patient treated with antithyroid drugs. The CDR3 spells CASSLFSSGTGNNSPLHF. The CDR3 DNA follows: TGTGCCAGCAGTTTATTCTCGTCCGGGACAGGAAATAATTCACCCCTCCACTTT. Filled out from reference TRBV5-8 and TRBJ1-6, the complete variable domain reads EAGVTQSPTHLIKTRGQQATLRCSPISGHTSVYWYQQALGLGLQFLLWYDEGEERNRGNFPPRFSGRQFPNYSSELNVNALELEDSALYLCASSLFSSGTGNNSPLHFGNGTRLTVT.